This entry describes one T cell receptor (beta chain). Germline V gives CDR1 SGHVS, CDR2 FNYEAQ. The CDR3 is 15 residues long. Deletions cut 5 bases from V and 1 base from J, with 14 bases between. The table came from immunoSEQ multiplex PCR; TCRdb's copy has only in-frame clones and leaves some out. Of some 190,000 clones listed, about 82% are singletons. The sample originates from a study of blood T cell repertoires in COVID-19. V gene TRBV7-6 combines with J gene TRBJ1-1; the D gene is possibly TRBD1 (5 bases). Sequences were obtained from PBMCs or T cells enriched from blood (not recorded which). This sequence originates from a man aged 35-49 years with acute COVID-19. The CDR3 here is CASSLGGVRNTEAFF. CDR3 nucleotides: TGTGCCAGCAGCCTGGGGGGGGTGAGGAACACTGAAGCTTTCTTT.